This T cell receptor (beta chain) derives from a study of control samples from healthy donors and cancer patients. Produced via immunoSEQ multiplex PCR; TCRdb's table is partial and in-frame only. The data show around 120,000 clones, roughly 86% seen once. Trimming shortened V by 8 bases and J by 4 bases, and 15 bases separated the two germline ends. In germline, CDR1 is SNHLY, CDR2 FYNNEI. This CDR3 is built from 13 residues. Sequences were obtained from blood. This chain uses TRBV2 with TRBJ2-7; no clear D. This receptor was identified in a man aged 55 to 70 in good health. CDR3 region: CASGLGFSYEQYF. CDR3 DNA: TGTGCCAGCGGGCTAGGGTTTAGTTACGAGCAGTACTTC.